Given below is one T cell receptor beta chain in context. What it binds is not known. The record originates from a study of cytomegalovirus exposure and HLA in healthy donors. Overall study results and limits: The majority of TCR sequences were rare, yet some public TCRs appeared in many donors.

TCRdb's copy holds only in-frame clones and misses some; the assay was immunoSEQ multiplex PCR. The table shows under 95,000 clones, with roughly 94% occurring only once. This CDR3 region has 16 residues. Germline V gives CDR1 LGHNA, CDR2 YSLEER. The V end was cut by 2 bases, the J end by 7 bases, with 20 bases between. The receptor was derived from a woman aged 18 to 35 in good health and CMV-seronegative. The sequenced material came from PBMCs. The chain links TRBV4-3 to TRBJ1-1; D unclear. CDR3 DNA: TGCGCCAGCAGCCAATCCCTAGGCCGGGGTACTGGTGAAGCTTTCTTT. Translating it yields CASSQSLGRGTGEAFF.